Described below is a single T cell receptor (beta chain) sequence and its context. Germline V lookup: CDR1 SGHVS, CDR2 FNYEAQ. The V end was cut by 5 bases, the J end by 3 bases, with 11 bases between. The CDR3 covers 13 residues. Here immunoSEQ multiplex PCR was the method, and the copy in TCRdb shows in-frame clones only, minus some. The data hold 150,000 to 200,000 clones, with roughly 88% observed a single time. The sample is drawn from a study of cytotoxic CD8 clonotypes in ibrutinib-treated CLL. This sequence was found in a human donor with chronic lymphocytic leukemia. This chain connects TRBV7-6 to TRBJ2-7, with D tentatively TRBD2 (6 bases). The specimen comprised PBMCs, sampled at disease progression, from a patient treated with ibrutinib. CDR3 DNA: TGTGCCAGCAGCCCCGGGGGAGTCTACGAGCAGTACTTC. Its translation is CASSPGGVYEQYF.